Each of the 26 T cell receptor beta chains below was sequenced from the same sample in a study of blood T cells in healthy people across ages. Through a sample-barcoded 5' primer and a J-beta primer mix, a second PCR was run for roughly 7 to 11 cycles. TCRdb re-called the 5' RACE reads with MiXCR, one entry per CDR3 protein. The sample consists of roughly 560,000 distinct CDR3 sequences, 24% of them appearing once. The sample was also linked to a second study, of T cells of mothers and their children.

Source material: blood. Receptors originate from a boy aged 10-17 years in good health.

The rearrangement links TRBV29-1 to TRBJ2-1; 7 bases are shared with TRBD2. Trimming at V came to 2 bases and at J to 15 bases, leaving 4 bases not matched to a gene. The CDR3 extends over 10 amino acids. Per germline, CDR1 SQVTM and CDR2 ANQGSEA. The CDR3 here is CSVEKRELFF. The CDR3 DNA reads TGCAGCGTTGAAAAGCGGGAACTGTTCTTC.

This clonotype occurred a few times. This chain links TRBV10-3 with TRBJ2-3; TRBD2 matches at 9 bases. The CDR3 has 15 amino acids. V trimming: 8 bases; J trimming: 1 base; junction bases outside the gene matches: 7. The germline CDR1 and CDR2 sequences are ENHRY and SYGVKD. CDR3 nucleotides: TGTGCCATCGGAGCGGGAGGCCACCGCACAGATACGCAGTATTTT. It translates to CAIGAGGHRTDTQYF.

This clonotype was found a few times. The rearrangement links TRBV7-9 to TRBJ2-1, with D perhaps TRBD1 (6 bases). Germline V CDR1 and CDR2: SEHNR, FQNEAQ (reference sequence). This CDR3 spans 14 amino acids. V lost 5 bases, J lost 0 bases, and 8 bases lay in between. The CDR3 DNA reads TGTGCCAGCAGCGGGACACTCTCCTACAATGAGCAGTTCTTC. Translating gives CASSGTLSYNEQFF.

This chain joins TRBV27 and TRBJ2-3; TRBD2 matches at 11 bases. Germline trimming cut 2 bases from V and 5 bases from J; bases unmatched to any gene: 6. This CDR3 region has 16 residues. Germline V gene data show CDR1 as MNHEY and CDR2 as SMNVEV (reference sequence). The CDR3 DNA sequence: TGTGCCAGCAGTTTACTAGCGGGGGGAGATAAAGATACGCAGTATTTT. Translated, it gives CASSLLAGGDKDTQYF.

This clonotype was found a few times. The CDR3 loop is CASSPGTGGKTQYF. CDR3 nucleotide sequence: TGTGCCAGCAGTCCCGGGACAGGGGGCAAGACCCAGTACTTC. The chain couples TRBV27 to TRBJ2-1; 12 bases agree with TRBD1. TRBJ2-5 explains the end of the DNA better; the J call may be wrong. CDR3 length equals 14 residues. Germline V gene sequence: CDR1 MNHEY, CDR2 SMNVEV (reference sequence).

The rearrangement joins TRBV6-5 to TRBJ2-5; TRBD2 matches 12 bases. The CDR3 length is 16 residues. V dropped 0 bases and J dropped 5; count of bases not matched to a gene: 4. Germline V CDR1 and CDR2: MNHEY, SVGAGI. The CDR3 bases are TGTGCCAGCAGTTACTCGACTAGCGGGGGTGTTGAGACCCAGTACTTC. Amino acid sequence: CASSYSTSGGVETQYF.

This clonotype was counted a few times. This chain joins TRBV12-5 and TRBJ1-1; the match to TRBD1 covers 7 bases. The V segment lost 4 bases and the J segment 5 bases; nucleotides outside the gene matches: 19. Germline CDR1 and CDR2: LGHNT and FRNRAP. This CDR3 has 18 residues. CDR3 DNA sequence: TGTGCTAGTGGTTCGACGTCTCGGACAGGCTTGTCGGGGACTGAAGCTTTCTTT. Its protein product is CASGSTSRTGLSGTEAFF. Drawing the rest from reference TRBV12-5 and TRBJ1-1, the complete variable domain is DARVTQTPRHKVTEMGQEVTMRCQPILGHNTVFWYRQTMMQGLELLAYFRNRAPLDDSGMPKDRFSAEMPDATLATLKIQPSEPRDSAVYFCASGSTSRTGLSGTEAFFGQGTRLTVV.

A few counts support this clonotype. The chain combines TRBV4-3 with TRBJ2-1, with D uncertain. This CDR3 is built from 16 residues. Trimming removed 0 bases at V and 6 bases at J, with 15 bases between. CDR1 LGHNA and CDR2 YSLEER come from the germline V gene. The DNA for the CDR3 is TGCGCCAGCAGCCAAGAGGTCTCGACGGATCGCAATGAGCAGTTCTTC. It yields the protein CASSQEVSTDRNEQFF.

This sequence joins TRBV6-5 and TRBJ1-1; D may be TRBD1 (6 bases). CDR3 size: 15 residues. Per germline, CDR1 MNHEY and CDR2 SVGAGI. V was clipped by 3 bases and J by 3 bases, with 14 bases between them. The CDR3 region is CASSYGGRMDTEAFF. DNA of the CDR3: TGTGCCAGCAGTTATGGGGGGCGGATGGACACTGAAGCTTTCTTT.

This clonotype was seen more than once but under ten times. The V and J genes are TRBV20-1 and TRBJ1-6; D not resolved. CDR3 size: 14 residues. The germline gives CDR1 DFQATT, CDR2 SNEGSKA (reference sequence). Deletions cut 5 bases from V and 8 bases from J, with 16 bases between. CDR3 loop: CSAQATRPDSPLHF. The CDR3 nucleotides are TGCAGTGCTCAAGCAACACGGCCGGATTCACCCCTCCACTTT.

The CDR3, as DNA: TGTGCCAGCAGTTTAGGTGGGGGGACAGGGATTCAGCCCCAGCATTTT. Its protein product is CASSLGGGTGIQPQHF. The chain employs TRBV12-3 or TRBV12-4 and TRBJ1-5; 9 nucleotides line up with TRBD1. J lost 6 bases, V lost 1 base, and 7 bases had no gene match. There are 16 residues in the CDR3.

This clonotype has a count of ten or more. V gene TRBV28 combines with J gene TRBJ1-6; no clear D. V shed 5 bases and J shed 7 bases, with 15 bases lying between them. The V gene's germline CDR1 is MDHEN and CDR2 SYDVKM. This CDR3 spans 15 amino acids. CDR3: CASSVGWGENSPLHF. CDR3 coding DNA: TGTGCCAGCAGTGTGGGTTGGGGTGAAAATTCACCCCTCCACTTT.

The V call is TRBV11-2, the J call TRBJ2-7; the D is unclear. Trimming removed 2 bases at V and 6 bases at J, with 11 bases between. The CDR3 covers 13 residues. Germline V CDR1 and CDR2: SGHAT, FQNNGV. The CDR3 is CASSLTSRSEQYF. The CDR3 DNA follows: TGTGCCAGCAGCTTAACGTCGAGGAGCGAGCAGTACTTC.

The chain is built from TRBV20-1 and TRBJ2-3; 9 bases align to TRBD1. The CDR3 has 15 residues. Germline values: CDR1 DFQATT, CDR2 SNEGSKA (reference sequence). Trimming cost V 5 bases and J 1 base; bases outside gene matches: 7. The CDR3 DNA follows: TGCAGTGCTTCATCACAGGGGGCGGGCACAGATACGCAGTATTTT. Its protein is CSASSQGAGTDTQYF.

The V and J genes are TRBV4-3 and TRBJ2-5, with TRBD1 identical over 8 bases. The J segment lost 1 base and the V segment lost 1 base, leaving 5 bases of the junction unmatched. The germline gives CDR1 LGHNA, CDR2 YSLEER. The CDR3 extends over 16 amino acids. The CDR3 spells CASSQGGTGGQETQYF. The DNA for the CDR3 is TGCGCCAGCAGCCAAGGAGGTACAGGGGGCCAAGAGACCCAGTACTTC.

This chain uses TRBV12-5 with TRBJ2-1; D is perhaps TRBD1 or TRBD2 (5 bases each). This CDR3 has 14 amino acids. Trimming cost V 7 bases and J 8 bases, with 18 bases left between them. Germline V CDR1 and CDR2: LGHNT, FRNRAP. The CDR3 loop is CASAHNGGGDEQFF. CDR3 nucleotides: TGTGCTAGTGCCCATAATGGGGGTGGCGATGAGCAGTTCTTC. The full variable domain, rest sourced from reference TRBV12-5 and TRBJ2-1, is DARVTQTPRHKVTEMGQEVTMRCQPILGHNTVFWYRQTMMQGLELLAYFRNRAPLDDSGMPKDRFSAEMPDATLATLKIQPSEPRDSAVYFCASAHNGGGDEQFFGPGTRLTVL.

This chain uses TRBV7-2 with TRBJ1-5; D perhaps matches TRBD1 (5 bases). This CDR3 is built from 15 residues. Trimming removed 1 base at V and 1 base at J, with 8 bases between. Germline V gene data show CDR1 as SGHTA and CDR2 as FQGNSA. For the CDR3, the DNA is TGTGCCAGCAGCTTAGTCCGGGACAGCAATCAGCCCCAGCATTTT. It codes for CASSLVRDSNQPQHF.

This clonotype was found a few times. The chain combines TRBV29-1 with TRBJ2-5; D is possibly TRBD2 (5 bases). The end of the DNA is better explained by TRBJ2-1, so the J call may be wrong. The CDR3 is 12 residues long. The germline V gene has CDR1 SQVTM and CDR2 ANQGSEA. The CDR3 here is CSASSSGNEQFF. The CDR3, as DNA: TGCAGCGCCTCCTCCTCGGGAAATGAGCAGTTCTTC.

This clonotype turned up a few times. J is TRBJ2-5 and V is TRBV20-1; D is unresolved. The germline V gene has CDR1 DFQATT and CDR2 SNEGSKA (reference sequence). V was clipped by 4 bases and J by 5 bases, with 8 bases between them. CDR3 size: 11 residues. CDR3 in DNA: TGCAGTGCTATCCCGCCGGAGACCCAGTACTTC. Amino acid sequence: CSAIPPETQYF.

V gene TRBV7-9 combines with J gene TRBJ1-1; D is perhaps TRBD1 (5 bases). Trimming left V 6 bases short and J 11 bases short, with 22 bases between. The CDR3 covers 14 residues. Germline V gene sequence: CDR1 SEHNR, CDR2 FQNEAQ (reference sequence). The CDR3 sequence: CASRPPGPVVEAFF. Written as DNA, the CDR3 is TGTGCCAGCAGGCCCCCGGGACCTGTGGTTGAGGCTTTCTTT.

Remarks on this clonotype: An end of the junction does not agree with germline; a read error may underlie this. The V call is TRBV9, the J call TRBJ2-5, with D possibly matching TRBD2 (6 bases). The J call may be mistaken, given a closer DNA end match to TRBJ2-7. CDR1 SGDLS and CDR2 YYNGEE come from the germline V gene. The CDR3 contains 15 residues. CDR3 in DNA: TGTGCCAGCAGCGTTTCCGGGACTCCCTCCGACGAGCAGTACTTC. Translation: CASSVSGTPSDEQYF.

The chain recombines TRBV11-2 with TRBJ2-7; D gene uncertain. Trimming cost V 5 bases and J 2 bases, with 7 bases left between them. CDR1 and CDR2 from the germline V gene are SGHAT and FQNNGV. The length of the CDR3 is 12 residues. CDR3 loop: CASSGFPYEQYF. DNA of the CDR3: TGTGCCAGCAGCGGCTTCCCCTACGAGCAGTACTTC.

This clonotype has only a few counts. This chain joins TRBV7-9 and TRBJ1-4, with D maybe TRBD1 (5 bases). The V end was cut by 7 bases, the J end by 8 bases, with 29 bases between. CDR3 length: 18 amino acids. CDR1 SEHNR and CDR2 FQNEAQ come from the germline V gene (reference sequence). The CDR3 reads CASIAEAGRLRVGEKLFF. The CDR3 bases are TGTGCCAGCATCGCCGAGGCAGGGCGACTCCGGGTGGGCGAAAAACTGTTTTTT. Full variable domain (outside the CDR3, taken from reference TRBV7-9 and TRBJ1-4): DTGVSQNPRHKITKRGQNVTFRCDPISEHNRLYWYRQTLGQGPEFLTYFQNEAQLEKSRLLSDRFSAERPKGSFSTLEIQRTEQGDSAMYLCASIAEAGRLRVGEKLFFGSGTQLSVL.

This clonotype was seen a few times. The rearrangement joins TRBV7-3 to TRBJ1-1, with 10 positions matching TRBD1. CDR1 SGHTA and CDR2 FQGTGA come from the germline V gene. V lost 3 bases, J lost 3 bases, and 1 base stayed unmatched. This CDR3 is built from 14 residues. The DNA of the CDR3 is TGTGCCAGCAGCTTGACAGGGGGCTACACTGAAGCTTTCTTT. This encodes CASSLTGGYTEAFF. The full variable domain, completed using reference TRBV7-3 and TRBJ1-1, is GAGVSQTPSNKVTEKGKYVELRCDPISGHTALYWYRQSLGQGPEFLIYFQGTGAADDSGLPNDRFFAVRPEGSVSTLKIQRTERGDSAVYLCASSLTGGYTEAFFGQGTRLTVV.

This sequence joins TRBV20-1 and TRBJ2-4, with D perhaps TRBD1 (5 bases). V gave up 6 bases and J gave up 7 bases, with 28 bases separating them. CDR1 DFQATT and CDR2 SNEGSKA come from the germline V gene (reference sequence). The CDR3 loop spans 17 amino acids. The CDR3 loop is CSAVTRREVGVGNIQYF. CDR3 sequence (DNA): TGCAGTGCCGTAACTCGTCGCGAAGTAGGGGTTGGGAACATTCAGTACTTC.

This clonotype has more than one count but fewer than ten. V usage is TRBV12-3 or TRBV12-4 and J usage is TRBJ2-2; D unclear. The CDR3 covers 14 residues. Between the trimmed V and J ends, which lost 7 bases and 0 bases, there was a span of 9 bases. Here the CDR3 reads CASTRVPNTGELFF. The DNA for the CDR3 is TGTGCCAGCACTCGTGTACCGAACACCGGGGAGCTGTTTTTT.